This T cell receptor (beta chain) was profiled in a study of blood T cells in healthy people across ages. A J-beta primer mix and a sample-barcoded 5' primer were used in a second PCR of about 7 to 12 cycles. In TCRdb, the 5' RACE reads were re-called with MiXCR into one record per CDR3 protein. Here the sample spans more than 800,000 distinct CDR3 sequences, around 28% being singletons. The germline CDR1 and CDR2 sequences are ENHRY and SYGVKD. This CDR3 has 13 amino acids. This clonotype came up a few times. Being one base from a much bigger clone, this may be a read error. The sequenced sample was blood. The chain uses TRBV10-3 and TRBJ2-1, with D tentatively TRBD1 (6 bases). This TCR was recovered from a woman of 80 years or more in good health. CDR3 residues: CAINSQGNNGQFF. The CDR3 DNA is TGTGCCATCAATTCCCAGGGGAATAATGGGCAGTTCTTC.